The 22 T cell receptor beta chains below come from one sample, sequenced in a study of blood T cell repertoires in COVID-19. TCRdb keeps only in-frame clones here, not all; method: immunoSEQ multiplex PCR. This repertoire shows approximately 400,000 clones, just over 90% found once; its top ten account for roughly 0.9%. The sequenced sample consisted of PBMCs or T cells enriched from blood (not recorded which). The receptors derive from a woman in her forties who had been exposed to COVID-19.

V usage is TRBV14 and J usage is TRBJ2-5; D possibly corresponds to TRBD2 (6 bases). V dropped 6 bases and J dropped 2 bases, with 13 bases sitting between them. CDR1 is SGHDN, CDR2 FVKESK, per germline. CDR3 length equals 14 residues. CDR3 DNA sequence: TGTGCCAGCAGAATGGGGGGTTTTCAAGAGACCCAGTACTTC. Amino acids: CASRMGGFQETQYF.

The rearrangement links TRBV10-2 to TRBJ1-2; 7 nucleotides align to TRBD1. This CDR3 is 14 amino acids long. Looked up from germline, CDR1 is WSHSY and CDR2 is SAAADI. J was trimmed by 7 bases and V by 4 bases; bases with no gene match: 9. CDR3 nucleotides: TGCGCCAGCAGTGGACCCACAGGGGACGCTGGCTACACCTTC. This encodes CASSGPTGDAGYTF.

The chain couples TRBV11-2 to TRBJ1-6; 8 positions match TRBD1. Germline V CDR1 and CDR2: SGHAT, FQNNGV. The CDR3 totals 15 residues. The trim removed 6 bases at V and 10 bases at J, leaving 11 bases unmatched. CDR3: CASRNYRGIESPLHF. The CDR3 DNA sequence: TGTGCCAGCAGAAACTACAGGGGGATAGAGTCACCCCTCCACTTT. Complete variable domain (other parts from reference TRBV11-2 and TRBJ1-6): EAGVAQSPRYKIIEKRQSVAFWCNPISGHATLYWYQQILGQGPKLLIQFQNNGVVDDSQLPKDRFSAERLKGVDSTLKIQPAKLEDSAVYLCASRNYRGIESPLHFGNGTRLTVT.

The DNA of the CDR3 is TGTGCCAGCTCACCCTTCCGGGACAAGGCTAATGAAGCTTTCTTT. Its protein product is CASSPFRDKANEAFF. This chain links TRBV18 with TRBJ1-1, with D perhaps matching TRBD1 (6 bases). The V gene's germline CDR1 is KGHSH and CDR2 LQKENI. Trimming removed 3 bases at V and 7 bases at J, with 18 bases between. The CDR3 consists of 15 residues.

CDR3 nucleotide sequence: TGCAGCTCGTGGGGGGGCTATGGCTACACCTTC. This encodes CSSWGGYGYTF. This chain joins TRBV20-1 and TRBJ1-2; tentatively, D is TRBD1 (5 bases). CDR3 size: 11 residues. Germline CDR1 DFQATT, CDR2 SNEGSKA (reference sequence).

This chain uses TRBV5-4 with TRBJ1-3, with D maybe TRBD1 (5 bases). This CDR3 has 14 residues. The V gene's germline CDR1 is SGHNT and CDR2 YYREEE (reference sequence). Trimming pared 1 base from V and 2 bases from J, leaving 7 bases between. CDR3 amino acids: CASSLPGPGNTIYF. The CDR3 region has the DNA TGTGCCAGCAGCTTGCCAGGGCCTGGAAACACCATATATTTT.

V gene TRBV5-1 combines with J gene TRBJ2-6, with D perhaps matching TRBD2 (5 bases). V gave up 2 bases and J gave up 4 bases, with 10 bases separating them. The V gene's germline CDR1 is SGHRS and CDR2 YFSETQ. The CDR3 consists of 15 residues. The CDR3 reads CASSLKGSGANVLTF. The DNA of the CDR3 is TGCGCCAGCAGCTTAAAAGGGAGCGGGGCCAACGTCCTGACTTTC. The entire variable domain, with the rest obtained from reference TRBV5-1 and TRBJ2-6, is as follows: KAGVTQTPRYLIKTRGQQVTLSCSPISGHRSVSWYQQTPGQGLQFLFEYFSETQRNKGNFPGRFSGRQFSNSRSEMNVSTLELGDSALYLCASSLKGSGANVLTFGAGSRLTVL.

This clone came up a few times. The chain joins TRBV19 to TRBJ2-7; D perhaps matches TRBD1 (7 bases). Germline CDR1 reads LNHDA; CDR2 reads SQIVND (reference sequence). This CDR3 comprises 14 residues. The ends were cut back, 10 bases at V and 3 bases at J, with 19 bases in the middle. Written as DNA, the CDR3 is TGTGCCACTCAATCAGGGGGGCAGTTCTACGAGCAGTACTTC. Its protein product is CATQSGGQFYEQYF. The whole variable domain, filled in from reference TRBV19 and TRBJ2-7, reads DGGITQSPKYLFRKEGQNVTLSCEQNLNHDAMYWYRQDPGQGLRLIYYSQIVNDFQKGDIAEGYSVSREKKESFPLTVTSAQKNPTAFYLCATQSGGQFYEQYFGPGTRLTVT.

Turning to this clone: Other DNA sequences of this sample code for an identical CDR3. This chain connects TRBV7-8 to TRBJ1-1, with 8 bases matching TRBD1. Trimming at V came to 3 bases and at J to 5 bases, leaving 2 bases not matched to a gene. CDR1 is SGHVS and CDR2 is FQNEAQ in the germline V gene. CDR3 length: 13 amino acids. In DNA, the CDR3 is TGTGCCAGCAGCTTCAACAGGGGGACTGAAGCTTTCTTT. It yields the protein CASSFNRGTEAFF.

This clone was seen a single time. This sequence joins TRBV18 and TRBJ2-1; 7 nucleotides match TRBD1. Germline V gene data show CDR1 as KGHSH and CDR2 as LQKENI. Germline trimming cut 5 bases from V and 7 bases from J; bases unmatched to any gene: 8. There are 14 residues in the CDR3. CDR3 sequence: CASSATTGSNEQFF. CDR3 nucleotide sequence: TGTGCCAGCTCAGCCACGACAGGGTCGAATGAGCAGTTCTTC.

This rearrangement joins TRBV9 to TRBJ1-2, with 9 positions matching TRBD1. This CDR3 has 14 residues. The germline CDR1 and CDR2 sequences are SGDLS and YYNGEE. Trimming at V came to 5 bases and at J to 2 bases, leaving 4 bases not matched to a gene. The CDR3 sequence is CASRGQGTNYGYTF. In DNA form, the CDR3 reads TGTGCCAGCAGAGGACAGGGGACCAACTATGGCTACACCTTC.

The chain has TRBV5-1 and TRBJ1-1; D call uncertain. In germline, CDR1 is SGHRS, CDR2 YFSETQ. The CDR3 length is 14 residues. V dropped 7 bases and J dropped 1 base, with 14 bases sitting between them. In DNA form, the CDR3 reads TGCGCCAGCGCCTCAGGTGGGCAGAACACTGAAGCTTTCTTT. Encoded protein: CASASGGQNTEAFF.

The gene calls are TRBV11-2 and TRBJ2-1, with 8 nucleotides matching TRBD2. V shed 0 bases, J shed 1 base, and the junction held 5 bases outside the gene matches. Germline lookup yields CDR1 SGHAT and CDR2 FQNNGV. The length of the CDR3 is 17 residues. The CDR3: CASSLEGSGASYNEQFF. In DNA, the CDR3 is TGTGCCAGCAGCTTAGAGGGTAGCGGGGCATCCTACAATGAGCAGTTCTTC.

This rearrangement joins TRBV6-2 or TRBV6-3 to TRBJ2-7, with 8 bases lining up with TRBD1. Germline V CDR1 and CDR2: MNHEY, SVGEGT. CDR3 size: 16 residues. Trimming at V came to 2 bases and at J to 4 bases, leaving 10 bases not matched to a gene. CDR3: CASSYPFAGGVYEQYF. The CDR3 DNA reads as TGTGCCAGCAGTTACCCCTTTGCAGGGGGCGTGTACGAGCAGTACTTC.

This chain links TRBV6-1 with TRBJ1-5, with D unresolved. The CDR3 runs to 14 residues. Between the trimmed V and J ends, which lost 2 bases and 4 bases, there was a span of 9 bases. Germline CDR1 and CDR2: MNHNS and SASEGT. The CDR3 loop reads CASSERGGNQPQHF. As DNA, the CDR3 is TGTGCCAGCAGTGAACGGGGTGGTAATCAGCCCCAGCATTTT.

The chain couples TRBV29-1 to TRBJ1-4; a weak D match, TRBD1 (5 bases). V was trimmed by 7 bases and J by 5 bases, leaving 14 bases between them. The CDR3 has 13 amino acids. Per germline, CDR1 SQVTM and CDR2 ANQGSEA. DNA for the CDR3: TGCAGCGCCGCGGGACGGGTAAATGAAAAACTGTTTTTT. This codes for CSAAGRVNEKLFF.

This chain links TRBV7-9 with TRBJ2-3; 14 bases agree with TRBD2. CDR1 is SEHNR and CDR2 is FQNEAQ in the germline V gene (reference sequence). Losses at the gene ends were 1 base for V and 6 bases for J; bases not matched to a gene: 3. The CDR3 spans 16 residues. Here the CDR3 reads CASSLDWTSGGDTQYF. CDR3 nucleotides: TGTGCCAGCAGCTTAGACTGGACTAGCGGGGGGGATACGCAGTATTTT. The full variable domain, its missing parts supplied by reference TRBV7-9 and TRBJ2-3, is DTGVSQNPRHKITKRGQNVTFRCDPISEHNRLYWYRQTLGQGPEFLTYFQNEAQLEKSRLLSDRFSAERPKGSFSTLEIQRTEQGDSAMYLCASSLDWTSGGDTQYFGPGTRLTVL.

The chain recombines TRBV4-1 with TRBJ1-2; D is possibly TRBD1 (5 bases). CDR1 and CDR2 (germline): MGHRA, YSYEKL. The CDR3 covers 12 residues. Between the trimmed V and J ends, which lost 2 bases and 5 bases, there was a span of 6 bases. CDR3 nucleotide sequence: TGCGCCAGCAGCCAAAGGGGATATGGCTACACCTTC. Amino acid sequence: CASSQRGYGYTF.

This rearrangement joins TRBV7-9 to TRBJ2-5, with D perhaps TRBD2 (6 bases). CDR3 length: 15 amino acids. Germline lookup yields CDR1 SEHNR and CDR2 FQNEAQ (reference sequence). V lost 5 bases, J lost 2 bases, and 15 bases lay in between. The CDR3, as DNA: TGTGCCAGCAGCACCCCGACTGGAGGGCAAGAGACCCAGTACTTC. This gives the protein CASSTPTGGQETQYF.

This clone was seen once. The chain joins TRBV7-3 to TRBJ2-5; 8 bases fit TRBD2. Trimming cost V 5 bases and J 5 bases; bases outside gene matches: 4. This CDR3 comprises 13 residues. Germline V gives CDR1 SGHTA, CDR2 FQGTGA. CDR3 coding DNA: TGTGCCAGCAGCCCCCGGGGGGGGGAGACCCAGTACTTC. As protein: CASSPRGGETQYF.

The chain couples TRBV15 to TRBJ1-1, with D possibly being TRBD1 (6 bases). CDR1 is LNHNV, CDR2 YYDKDF, per germline (reference sequence). CDR3 length equals 15 residues. Trimming took off 3 bases at V and 5 bases at J, with 16 bases between the two ends. The CDR3 loop is CATSSWEGGRTEAFF. The CDR3 region has the DNA TGTGCCACCAGCAGCTGGGAGGGGGGGAGGACTGAAGCTTTCTTT.

The chain's CDR3 is CSVAVDSGNTIYF. The CDR3 nucleotides are TGCAGCGTTGCGGTCGACTCTGGAAACACCATATATTTT. V is TRBV29-1 and J is TRBJ1-3; no clear D gene. The CDR3 is 13 amino acids. Per germline, CDR1 SQVTM and CDR2 ANQGSEA. Between the trimmed V and J ends, which lost 4 bases and 0 bases, there was a span of 7 bases.